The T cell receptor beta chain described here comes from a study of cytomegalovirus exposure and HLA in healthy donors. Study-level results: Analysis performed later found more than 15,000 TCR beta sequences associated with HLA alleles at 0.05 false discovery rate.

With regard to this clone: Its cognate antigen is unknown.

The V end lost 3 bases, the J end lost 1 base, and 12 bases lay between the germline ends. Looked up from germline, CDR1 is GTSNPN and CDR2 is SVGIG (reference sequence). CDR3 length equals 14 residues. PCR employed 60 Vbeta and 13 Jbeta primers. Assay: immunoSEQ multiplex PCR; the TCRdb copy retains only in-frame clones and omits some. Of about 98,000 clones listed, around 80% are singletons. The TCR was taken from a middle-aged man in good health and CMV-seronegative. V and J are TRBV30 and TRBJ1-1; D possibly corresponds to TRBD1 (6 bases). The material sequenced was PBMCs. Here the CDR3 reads CAWRPRGRNTEAFF. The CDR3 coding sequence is TGTGCCTGGAGGCCCAGGGGCCGGAACACTGAAGCTTTCTTT.